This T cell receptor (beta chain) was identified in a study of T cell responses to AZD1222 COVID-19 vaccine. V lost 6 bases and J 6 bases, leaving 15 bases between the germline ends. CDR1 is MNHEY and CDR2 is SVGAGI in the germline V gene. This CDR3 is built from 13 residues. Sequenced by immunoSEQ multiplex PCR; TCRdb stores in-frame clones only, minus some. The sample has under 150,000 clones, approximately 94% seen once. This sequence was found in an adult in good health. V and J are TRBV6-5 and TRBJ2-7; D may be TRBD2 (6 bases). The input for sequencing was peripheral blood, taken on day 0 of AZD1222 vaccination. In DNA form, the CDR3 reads TGTGCCAGCAGGCGGCGGAGGGGTTCCGAGCAGTACTTC. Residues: CASRRRRGSEQYF.